The 9 T cell receptor beta chains reported below all come from one sample, sequenced in a study of human T cells and chemical hapten exposure. TCRdb recomputed calls from the RACE reads with MiXCR, one row per CDR3 protein. Among about 42,000 distinct CDR3 sequences, about 9.8% were seen once, and the ten largest hold about 15%. Stated time point: patch test 2, 6 weeks after DPC sensitization. As to treatment: therapeutic diphenylcyclopropenone sensitization with weekly scalp DPC. The sample here was whole blood, taken in connection with sensitization to the hapten diphenylcyclopropenone (DPC). These receptors all come from a middle-aged woman with alopecia areata. Some clones in this sample may be carry-over from other donors' samples.

This clonotype was counted at least ten times. The CDR3 bases are TGCAGCGTTGAAGAACCACTAGCCCCAGAGACCCAGTACTTC. Protein: CSVEEPLAPETQYF. The chain uses TRBV29-1 and TRBJ2-5, with D possibly being TRBD2 (6 bases). Germline V gives CDR1 SQVTM, CDR2 ANQGSEA. V gave up 0 bases and J gave up 4 bases, with 12 bases separating them. The CDR3 loop spans 14 amino acids.

The sample holds many counts of this clonotype. The genes are TRBV14 and TRBJ1-1; a possible D gene is TRBD1 (5 bases). V was trimmed by 8 bases and J by 5 bases, leaving 12 bases between them. CDR3 length: 12 amino acids. CDR1 and CDR2 (germline): SGHDN, FVKESK. CDR3 loop: CASSRPGTEAFF. DNA of the CDR3: TGTGCCAGCTCTCGGCCAGGGACTGAAGCTTTCTTT.

This clonotype occurred many times. The chain carries TRBV12-3 or TRBV12-4 and TRBJ1-6; D call uncertain. V was pared by 1 base and J by 8 bases, with 6 bases between. The CDR3 spans 13 residues. For the CDR3, the DNA is TGTGCCAGCAGTTTAGTCGGGGATTCACCCCTCCACTTT. It yields the protein CASSLVGDSPLHF.

This clonotype turned up a few times. V and J are TRBV6-6 and TRBJ2-7; D might be TRBD1 (7 bases). V was clipped by 4 bases and J by 4 bases, with 11 bases between them. The CDR3 runs 13 residues. Germline V gives CDR1 MNHNY, CDR2 SVGAGI (reference sequence). CDR3 nucleotides: TGTGCCAGCAGTTCAGGGGGGCGATACGAGCAGTACTTC. Protein sequence: CASSSGGRYEQYF.

This clonotype was recorded a few times. The chain combines TRBV7-9 with TRBJ1-6, with D unclear. The V gene's germline CDR1 is SEHNR and CDR2 FQNEAQ (reference sequence). The CDR3 contains 12 residues. Trimming left V 5 bases short and J 7 bases short, with 6 bases between. Here the CDR3 DNA reads TGTGCCAGCAGCGTCAGAAATTCACCCCTCCACTTT. It encodes CASSVRNSPLHF.

This clonotype was counted ten times or more. The chain couples TRBV12-3 or TRBV12-4 to TRBJ2-3, with 10 bases identical to TRBD2. V lost 5 bases to trimming and J lost 6 bases; unmatched junction nucleotides: 14. CDR3 size: 17 residues. The CDR3 loop is CASSPPLGVAGGDTQYF. The CDR3 coding sequence is TGTGCCAGCAGTCCACCCCTTGGGGTAGCGGGGGGTGATACGCAGTATTTT.

The sample holds many counts of this clonotype. The rearrangement links TRBV9 to TRBJ1-2, with D possibly being TRBD1 (6 bases). V was shortened by 2 bases and J by 4 bases, with 9 bases between the two germline ends. Germline V gene sequence: CDR1 SGDLS, CDR2 YYNGEE. The CDR3 sequence is 13 residues long. In DNA form, the CDR3 reads TGTGCCAGCAGCGTGGGGACAACCTATGGCTACACCTTC. Its protein is CASSVGTTYGYTF.

This clonotype has ten or more counts. The rearrangement joins TRBV5-1 to TRBJ2-3; D is perhaps TRBD2 (5 bases). The CDR3 totals 15 residues. In germline, CDR1 is SGHRS, CDR2 YFSETQ. Trimming left V 0 bases short and J 1 base short, with 9 bases between. This CDR3 is CASSLERTRTDTQYF. The DNA of the CDR3 is TGCGCCAGCAGCTTGGAGCGGACGCGCACAGATACGCAGTATTTT.

This clonotype came up many times. The gene calls are TRBV29-1 and TRBJ1-2, with D possibly TRBD1 on 5 matching bases. V lost 4 bases and J 13 bases, leaving 13 bases between the germline ends. In germline, CDR1 is SQVTM, CDR2 ANQGSEA. The CDR3 is 10 amino acids. The CDR3: CSVGDGRGTF. In DNA, the CDR3 is TGCAGCGTTGGTGACGGGAGGGGCACCTTC.